A selection of T cell receptor beta chains follows, all from one sample in a study of blood T cell repertoires in COVID-19. Some clones are missing from TCRdb's copy, which holds only in-frame ones; the method was immunoSEQ multiplex PCR. There are around 77,000 clones in the sample; 85% to 90% occur only once, and 4% to 5.5% lies in the top ten. The sequencing sample was made of peripheral blood. These receptor sequences come from a man older than 75 with acute or convalescent COVID-19. The CDR3 runs from the conserved cysteine through the conserved F or W. The D gene is left open where the match is weak. Clone size, where shown, is once, few, many, or a class for clones that have expanded.

NA	14	TRBD1	TRBV6-5	TRBJ2-4	TGTGCCAGCCAGGTTAGACAGGGCCAAAACATTCAGTACTTC	CASQVRQGQNIQYF
NA	14	TRBD1	TRBV19	TRBJ1-2	TGTGCCAGTAGTAGAGGGACAGAGGACTATGGCTACACCTTC	CASSRGTEDYGYTF
NA	17	TRBD1	TRBV19	TRBJ1-4	TGTGCCAGTAGTAACTTCTATGCTCAGGGGGCGGGGGAAAAACTGTTTTTT	CASSNFYAQGAGEKLFF
NA	13	NA	TRBV12-3/TRBV12-4	TRBJ1-1	TGTGCCATCACCGGACAGACAAACACTGAAGCTTTCTTT	CAITGQTNTEAFF
NA	15	TRBD1	TRBV6-4	TRBJ1-4	TGTGCCAGCAGTGCATCAGGACAGGGTAATGAAAAACTGTTTTTT	CASSASGQGNEKLFF
few	13	NA	TRBV6-5	TRBJ1-2	TGTGCCAGCAGTTACGCGGGCGCGGGAGGCTACACCTTC	CASSYAGAGGYTF
NA	13	NA	TRBV6-2/TRBV6-3	TRBJ1-1	TGTGCCAGCAGTGGCTATACAGGGATTGAAGCTTTCTTT	CASSGYTGIEAFF
NA	16	TRBD1	TRBV3-1/TRBV3-2	TRBJ1-1	TGTGCCAGCAGCCAAGGGACAGGGGGCGACAACACTGAAGCTTTCTTT	CASSQGTGGDNTEAFF
many	15	NA	TRBV6-5	TRBJ1-5	TGTGCCAGCAGTTACGCAGGGGTTTTGGATCAGCCCCAGCATTTT	CASSYAGVLDQPQHF
once	16	NA	TRBV5-4	TRBJ2-3	TGTGCCAGCAGCTTGAGTCCGGTTTCTAGCACAGATACGCAGTATTTT	CASSLSPVSSTDTQYF
NA	14	TRBD1	TRBV6-5	TRBJ2-5	TGTGCCAGCAGACCGGGGACAGACCAAGAGACCCAGTACTTC	CASRPGTDQETQYF
NA	17	TRBD1	TRBV28	TRBJ2-4	TGTGCCAGCAGTTCGGCGGGACAGGGGGCAGCCAAAAACATTCAGTACTTC	CASSSAGQGAAKNIQYF
NA	17	TRBD2	TRBV5-4	TRBJ2-1	TGTGCCAGCAGCACGGGACTAGCGGTCCTATCCTACAATGAGCAGTTCTTC	CASSTGLAVLSYNEQFF
NA	16	NA	TRBV28	TRBJ1-5	TGTGCCAGCAGTCAGACTCGGACTGGGTCGAGGCGGCCCCAGCATTTT	CASSQTRTGSRRPQHF
NA	15	NA	TRBV10-3	TRBJ2-5	TGTGCCATCAGTGAGGCGCGCACAGATCAAGAGACCCAGTACTTC	CAISEARTDQETQYF